The 18 T cell receptor beta chains reported below all come from one sample, sequenced in a study of spatial heterogeneity in lung cancer. Each CDR3 protein is one row after TCRdb ran MiXCR on the 5' RACE reads. The sample lists 39,000 or so distinct CDR3 sequences, around 7.5% seen once, with 25% to 35% in the top ten. This sample's time point: sample taken at primary tumor resection. Whole RNA, isolated from tumor, nontumor lung or frozen PBMC, was sequenced without prior sorting. The sample here was PBMCs, taken at surgery. The receptors here all came from a male donor with early-stage non-small cell lung cancer.

This clonotype was found many times. The gene calls are TRBV15 and TRBJ1-1; D is unclear. V shed 3 bases and J shed 2 bases, with 4 bases lying between them. CDR1 and CDR2 (germline): LNHNV, YYDKDF (reference sequence). The CDR3 totals 12 residues. CDR3 bases: TGTGCCACCAGCAGGGTAAACACTGAAGCTTTCTTT. Translating it yields CATSRVNTEAFF.

This clonotype was observed many times. The genes are TRBV27 and TRBJ1-2; 7 bases are a match to TRBD1. V was pared by 2 bases and J by 7 bases, with 7 bases of the junction left unmatched. This CDR3 has 14 amino acids. Germline CDR1 is MNHEY and CDR2 is SMNVEV (reference sequence). CDR3 sequence (DNA): TGTGCCAGCAGTTTAGGATACAGGGGCGGTGGCTACACCTTC. Translation: CASSLGYRGGGYTF.

This clonotype has only a few counts. This chain links TRBV6-2 or TRBV6-3 with TRBJ1-3, with D uncertain. The V gene lost 3 bases and the J gene lost 3 bases, with 6 bases spanning the gap. CDR1 is MNHEY and CDR2 is SVGEGT in the germline V gene. The CDR3 runs to 13 residues. CDR3 loop: CASSYGNGNTIYF. CDR3 nucleotides: TGTGCCAGCAGTTATGGAAATGGAAACACCATATATTTT.

The rearrangement links TRBV5-1 to TRBJ1-5, with D perhaps matching TRBD1 (5 bases). V was cut by 0 bases and J by 7 bases, with 14 bases left in between. CDR3 length: 15 residues. CDR1 and CDR2 (germline): SGHRS, YFSETQ. DNA of the CDR3: TGCGCCAGCAGCTTGGTAGTGGGGCCAGACCAGCCCCAGCATTTT. Its translation: CASSLVVGPDQPQHF.

The V gene is TRBV6-5, the J gene TRBJ1-2; a weak D match, TRBD1 (5 bases). The CDR3 has 15 amino acids. The V gene's germline CDR1 is MNHEY and CDR2 SVGAGI. The germline V and J ends were trimmed by 6 bases and 5 bases, with 19 bases remaining between them. The CDR3 DNA is TGTGCCAGCAGGGCCACAGTTGGGGCAGGGTATGGCTACACCTTC. The encoded protein is CASRATVGAGYGYTF.

This clonotype was recorded at least ten times. V usage is TRBV6-4 and J usage is TRBJ2-3; tentatively, D is TRBD2 (5 bases). Germline assignment: CDR1 MRHNA and CDR2 SNTAGT. V gave up 3 bases and J gave up 2 bases, with 9 bases separating them. There are 14 residues in the CDR3. CDR3 bases: TGTGCCAGCAGTGAAGGACTTTTCACAGATACGCAGTATTTT. Protein sequence: CASSEGLFTDTQYF.

Only a few counts were recorded for this clonotype. The chain has TRBV4-2 and TRBJ2-7, with 7 bases fitting TRBD2. The CDR3 is 15 residues long. The germline CDR1 and CDR2 sequences are LGHNA and YNFKEQ. With 0 bases clipped from V and 4 bases from J, the junction kept 6 bases outside the gene matches. The CDR3 reads CASSQEASGLYEQYV. For the CDR3, the DNA is TGTGCCAGCAGCCAAGAGGCTAGCGGCCTTTACGAGCAGTACGTC.

This clonotype has at least ten counts. J is TRBJ2-5 and V is TRBV2; D is possibly TRBD1 (6 bases). CDR1 is SNHLY, CDR2 FYNNEI, per germline. This CDR3 contains 14 residues. V dropped 6 bases and J dropped 5 bases, with 16 bases sitting between them. CDR3 coding DNA: TGTGCCAGCAGATTACAGGGTATGATGGAGACCCAGTACTTC. Protein product: CASRLQGMMETQYF.

This clonotype has ten or more counts. V usage is TRBV3-1 and J usage is TRBJ2-5; D not certain. The germline V gene has CDR1 LGHDT and CDR2 YNNKEL (reference sequence). The CDR3 length is 14 residues. The germline V and J ends were trimmed by 1 base and 1 base, with 7 bases remaining between them. This CDR3 is CASSQGPSQETQYF. The CDR3 DNA sequence: TGTGCCAGCAGCCAAGGACCTTCCCAAGAGACCCAGTACTTC.

This clonotype was observed at least ten times. The genes are TRBV2 and TRBJ2-3; D uncertain. The length of the CDR3 is 14 residues. Trimming pared 3 bases from V and 2 bases from J, leaving 9 bases between. Looked up from germline, CDR1 is SNHLY and CDR2 is FYNNEI. CDR3 in amino acids: CASSDSPFTDTQYF. The CDR3 DNA sequence: TGTGCCAGCAGTGACTCACCGTTCACAGATACGCAGTATTTT.

This clonotype was seen a handful of times. This chain connects TRBV27 to TRBJ2-2, with 7 bases identical to TRBD1. CDR3 length: 16 amino acids. Losses at the gene ends were 0 bases for V and 1 base for J; bases not matched to a gene: 2. Germline-derived CDR1 and CDR2 are MNHEY and SMNVEV (reference sequence). The CDR3 region has the DNA TGTGCCAGCAGTTTATCGGGACAGAGGAACACCGGGGAGCTGTTTTTT. Translated: CASSLSGQRNTGELFF.

This clonotype occurred a few times. V is TRBV20-1 and J is TRBJ2-3; D gene unclear. The V gene's germline CDR1 is DFQATT and CDR2 SNEGSKA (reference sequence). CDR3 length: 15 residues. V lost 0 bases and J 2 bases, leaving 12 bases between the germline ends. The CDR3 spells CSARDGSWATDTQYF. CDR3 coding DNA: TGCAGTGCTAGAGATGGTAGCTGGGCCACAGATACGCAGTATTTT.

This clonotype was recorded many times. The V and J genes are TRBV7-3 and TRBJ2-1, with D perhaps matching TRBD1 (5 bases). V shed 4 bases and J shed 5 bases, with 9 bases lying between them. The germline gives CDR1 SGHTA, CDR2 FQGTGA. This CDR3 is built from 13 residues. The CDR3 nucleotides read TGTGCCAGCAGCTCTCGACAGAACAATGAGCAGTTCTTC. This sequence encodes CASSSRQNNEQFF.

This clonotype has a handful of counts. This rearrangement joins TRBV19 to TRBJ1-2; D remains ambiguous. Germline V gene lookup returns CDR1 LNHDA and CDR2 SQIVND (reference sequence). CDR3 length: 13 residues. Trimming shortened V by 4 bases and J by 1 base, and 7 bases separated the two germline ends. The CDR3 region is CASSSDGNYGYTF. CDR3 in DNA: TGTGCCAGTAGTAGCGACGGTAACTATGGCTACACCTTC.

This chain links TRBV7-2 with TRBJ2-1; possible D gene TRBD2, 5 bases. The CDR3 extends over 12 amino acids. Per the germline V gene, CDR1 is SGHTA and CDR2 is FQGNSA. V was cut by 5 bases and J by 15 bases, with 17 bases left in between. The DNA for the CDR3 is TGTGCCAGCAGCACCGGACTTTCCACGGGGTTCTTC. Protein sequence: CASSTGLSTGFF. Looking up the rest from reference TRBV7-2 and TRBJ2-1 gives the full variable domain: GAGVSQSPSNKVTEKGKDVELRCDPISGHTALYWYRQSLGQGLEFLIYFQGNSAPDKSGLPSDRFSAERTGGSVSTLTIQRTQQEDSAVYLCASSTGLSTGFFGPGTRLTVL.

This clonotype has a handful of counts. This rearrangement joins TRBV20-1 to TRBJ1-4; 7 bases are a match to TRBD1. Trimming took 5 bases from V and 7 from J; bases not matched to a gene: 16. Germline V gene sequence: CDR1 DFQATT, CDR2 SNEGSKA (reference sequence). CDR3 length equals 16 residues. In DNA, the CDR3 is TGCAGTGCTCGCGACACACACGGGACAGCGAGTGAAAAACTGTTTTTT. The encoded protein is CSARDTHGTASEKLFF.

This clonotype was found many times. The chain employs TRBV10-3 and TRBJ1-1, with 7 bases fitting TRBD1. CDR1 and CDR2 from the germline V gene are ENHRY and SYGVKD. CDR3 length: 13 residues. V was clipped by 7 bases and J by 3 bases; unmatched bases: 5. As DNA, the CDR3 is TGTGCCATCAAGACAGGGAAGGACACTGAAGCTTTCTTT. Translation gives CAIKTGKDTEAFF.

The sample holds many counts of this clonotype. The chain carries TRBV3-2 and TRBJ2-7; TRBD2 is taken as the D call from the table, unchecked against the DNA. TRBV3-2 is labeled a pseudogene. This CDR3 contains 16 residues. CDR3 residues: CASSQGATDFSYEQYV. In DNA form, the CDR3 reads TGTGCCAGCAGCCAAGGGGCCACCGACTTCTCCTACGAGCAGTACGTC.